These 13 T cell receptor beta chains were all obtained from the same sample, sequenced in a study of shared clonotypes between healthy human individuals. Generated by immunoSEQ multiplex PCR, the TCRdb table keeps only in-frame clones and is missing some. Among more than 2 million clones listed, 90% to 97% were seen once. The sequenced material came from naive CD4+ T cells sorted from blood. Documented subset: CD45RA+ positively selected. The source of these receptors is a man between 18 and 29 years old in good health.

As concerns this clone: Within the sample, other DNA sequences also encode this same CDR3. The genes are TRBV28 and TRBJ1-5; D not resolved. CDR3 length equals 14 residues. Trimming stripped 1 base from V and 0 bases from J, with 4 bases between. Per germline, CDR1 MDHEN and CDR2 SYDVKM. The CDR3 loop is CASSLSVSNQPQHF. The DNA for the CDR3 is TGTGCCAGCAGTTTATCTGTTAGCAATCAGCCCCAGCATTTT.

This chain uses TRBV4-3 with TRBJ2-3; no definite D call. The CDR3 is 16 amino acids. Trimming shortened V by 0 bases and J by 5 bases, and 15 bases separated the two germline ends. Germline assignment: CDR1 LGHNA and CDR2 YSLEER. The CDR3 DNA is TGCGCCAGCAGCCAAGACCTTTCTAGGGTGGTAGATACGCAGTATTTT. Protein product: CASSQDLSRVVDTQYF.

With regard to this clone: Relative to the germline gene, one junction end is altered; a read error may explain this. The chain employs TRBV30 and TRBJ1-6; 8 bases are shared with TRBD1. This CDR3 comprises 12 residues. Looked up from germline, CDR1 is GTSNPN and CDR2 is SVGIG (reference sequence). The CDR3 sequence is CRQGITNSPLHF. CDR3 nucleotide sequence: TGCCGACAGGGGATCACGAATTCACCCCTCCACTTT.

The rearrangement links TRBV29-1 to TRBJ1-1; D is uncertain. This CDR3 comprises 11 residues. The V end was cut by 1 base, the J end by 4 bases, with 4 bases between. The germline CDR1 and CDR2 sequences are SQVTM and ANQGSEA. The CDR3 nucleotides are TGCAGCGTTGAAGGTATCACTGAAGCTTTCTTT. Residues: CSVEGITEAFF.

V and J are TRBV6-6 and TRBJ1-6, with 8 bases that match TRBD1. Per the germline V gene, CDR1 is MNHNY and CDR2 is SVGAGI (reference sequence). J was trimmed by 9 bases and V by 6 bases; bases with no gene match: 10. The CDR3 is 15 residues long. The DNA of the CDR3 is TGTGCCAGCAGCTTCCGGGACAGGATTACTTCACCCCTCCACTTT. The encoded protein is CASSFRDRITSPLHF.

The chain recombines TRBV15 with TRBJ2-3, with TRBD2 identical over 8 bases. There are 15 residues in the CDR3. J gave up 4 bases and V 3 bases, and 6 bases lay outside the gene matches. Germline V gene lookup returns CDR1 LNHNV and CDR2 YYDKDF (reference sequence). The CDR3 sequence: CATSRFSGVADTQYF. In DNA form, the CDR3 reads TGTGCCACCAGCAGGTTTAGCGGGGTGGCAGATACGCAGTATTTT. Together with reference TRBV15 and TRBJ2-3, the CDR3 gives the full variable domain: DAMVIQNPRYQVTQFGKPVTLSCSQTLNHNVMYWYQQKSSQAPKLLFHYYDKDFNNEADTPDNFQSRRPNTSFCFLDIRSPGLGDTAMYLCATSRFSGVADTQYFGPGTRLTVL.

This clone occurred once. The chain has TRBV19 and TRBJ1-5, with TRBD1 identical over 8 bases. The J segment lost 2 bases and the V segment lost 6 bases, leaving 9 bases of the junction unmatched. CDR3 length: 16 amino acids. CDR1 LNHDA and CDR2 SQIVND come from the germline V gene (reference sequence). CDR3 sequence: CASRADRVIGNQPQHF. The CDR3 nucleotides are TGTGCCAGTAGGGCGGACAGGGTGATAGGCAATCAGCCCCAGCATTTT. Complete variable domain (other parts from reference TRBV19 and TRBJ1-5): DGGITQSPKYLFRKEGQNVTLSCEQNLNHDAMYWYRQDPGQGLRLIYYSQIVNDFQKGDIAEGYSVSREKKESFPLTVTSAQKNPTAFYLCASRADRVIGNQPQHFGDGTRLSIL.

This clone was counted only a few times. J is TRBJ1-2 and V is TRBV6-6; weak D call: TRBD1 (5 bases). V was pared by 7 bases and J by 2 bases, with 14 bases between. The CDR3 loop spans 14 amino acids. Germline V CDR1 and CDR2: MNHNY, SVGAGI (reference sequence). The CDR3, as DNA: TGTGCCAGCACCCAGGGTCGGGGGAACTATGGCTACACCTTC. Translated, it gives CASTQGRGNYGYTF.

This chain links TRBV19 with TRBJ2-7, with D unclear. Between the trimmed V and J ends, which lost 5 bases and 5 bases, there was a span of 7 bases. The CDR3 is 11 residues long. Germline lookup yields CDR1 LNHDA and CDR2 SQIVND (reference sequence). CDR3 coding DNA: TGTGCCAGTAGTTTTCGGGACGAGCAGTACTTC. Translated, it gives CASSFRDEQYF.

This clone showed up just once. The J gene is TRBJ2-3, the V gene TRBV25-1; D may correspond to TRBD1 or TRBD2 (5 bases each). The CDR3 is made up of 13 amino acids. The germline V and J ends were trimmed by 5 bases and 1 base, with 7 bases remaining between them. Looked up from germline, CDR1 is MGHDK and CDR2 is SYGVNS. The DNA for the CDR3 is TGTGCCAGCAGTCGGGACGGCACAGATACGCAGTATTTT. This gives the protein CASSRDGTDTQYF.

DNA for the CDR3: TGTGCCAGTAGTACTCTTCCCCAAGGGCTCCAGTACTTC. It translates to CASSTLPQGLQYF. The genes are TRBV19 and TRBJ2-5; D unresolved. Germline CDR1 reads LNHDA; CDR2 reads SQIVND (reference sequence). CDR3 length: 13 amino acids. Trimming took 4 bases from V and 10 from J, leaving 16 bases between them. The full variable domain, in which reference TRBV19 and TRBJ2-5 provide the parts outside the CDR3, is DGGITQSPKYLFRKEGQNVTLSCEQNLNHDAMYWYRQDPGQGLRLIYYSQIVNDFQKGDIAEGYSVSREKKESFPLTVTSAQKNPTAFYLCASSTLPQGLQYFGPGTRLLVL.

The chain uses TRBV4-3 and TRBJ2-7; maybe TRBD2 (6 bases). CDR3 length: 15 amino acids. V was pared by 4 bases and J by 4 bases, with 17 bases between. The germline V gene has CDR1 LGHNA and CDR2 YSLEER. CDR3 amino acids: CASSPLIGGMYEQYF. Here the CDR3 DNA reads TGCGCCAGCAGCCCCCTCATCGGCGGGATGTACGAGCAGTACTTC.

The chain couples TRBV7-8 to TRBJ2-1; D is perhaps TRBD2 (5 bases). This CDR3 has 15 amino acids. V lost 7 bases to trimming and J lost 3 bases, with 16 bases between them. The germline V gene encodes CDR1 SGHVS and CDR2 FQNEAQ. Here the CDR3 DNA reads TGTGCCAGCAAACCGGGAAGCCAGAACTACAATGAGCAGTTCTTC. Translating gives CASKPGSQNYNEQFF.